This TCR beta chain was captured in a study of T-cell memory formation after mild COVID-19. On the study more broadly: TCR clusters were mostly confined to one donor each.

The CDR3 sequence is 15 residues long. The V gene's germline CDR1 is DFQATT and CDR2 SNEGSKA (reference sequence). To note about this clonotype: A junction boundary mismatches the germline segment, possibly from a read error.

One entry per CDR3 protein, called by TCRdb with MiXCR from the 5' RACE reads. The data hold approximately 400,000 distinct CDR3 sequences, with about 24% observed a single time. The sample comprised PBMCs or a T cell subset sorted from them (not recorded which). This clonotype was obtained from an adult woman who had mild COVID-19 (a few samples of this study predate the infection). Cell type and time point are not known. This chain uses TRBV20-1 with TRBJ2-5; D might be TRBD1 (5 bases). The CDR3 spells CSAGERGPRQETQYF. The CDR3, as DNA: TGCAGTGCTGGAGAAAGGGGCCCTCGACAAGAGACCCAGTACTTC.